This T cell receptor (beta chain) is from a study of metastatic and nonmetastatic thyroid tumors. TCRdb re-called the PCR reads via MiXCR. Found here are roughly 81,000 clones, around 9.1% of them singletons; the top ten hold approximately 8.8%. Treatment of any kind had been given to no patient before thyroid surgery. The V and J ends lost 0 bases and 0 bases respectively, with 11 bases between them. This CDR3 comprises 16 residues. Germline-derived CDR1 and CDR2 are SGDLS and YYNGEE. This clone has at least ten counts. The rearrangement joins TRBV9 to TRBJ2-3; no clear D. The sample taken for sequencing was blood. The TCR originated in a female donor with papillary thyroid cancer or a benign thyroid nodule (not recorded which). Some clones in this sample may be carry-over from other donors' samples. The DNA for the CDR3 is TGTGCCAGCAGCGTAGGAGGAATTACTAGCACAGATACGCAGTATTTT. Its translation: CASSVGGITSTDTQYF. Combining the CDR3 with reference TRBV9 and TRBJ2-3 gives the whole variable domain DSGVTQTPKHLITATGQRVTLRCSPRSGDLSVYWYQQSLDQGLQFLIQYYNGEERAKGNILERFSAQQFPDLHSELNLSSLELGDSALYFCASSVGGITSTDTQYFGPGTRLTVL.